This TCR beta chain was observed in a study of CD8+ T cells in alopecia areata. On the study more broadly: Each day, treated patients took oral tofacitinib twice, at 5 to 10 mg per dose.

Stated treatment: oral pan-JAK inhibitor, 5-10 mg twice daily. On this clone: Its specificity is unknown.

CDR3 size: 15 residues. The germline gives CDR1 PRHDT, CDR2 FYEKMQ (reference sequence). J lost 5 bases, V lost 2 bases, and 5 bases had no gene match. Broader study findings: Possibly because of HLA-related factors, TCR sharing was less clear across patients than in mice. It was observed that many expanded lesional clones persisted in scalp and blood during tofacitinib. Treatment with tofacitinib significantly lowered scalp clonality and reduced expanded CD8+ clones among the top 100.

RNA was extracted and reverse transcribed into cDNA as the sequencing template. Profiled with immunoSEQ multiplex PCR; TCRdb holds only in-frame clones, not every one. The profile shows 150,000 to 200,000 clones, less than 75% of them singletons. Sample: CD4+ T cells sorted from blood, taken between weeks 55 and 65, from a patient treated with tofacitinib. The chain joins TRBV13 to TRBJ2-5, with 10 bases lining up with TRBD2. The receptor was isolated from a human donor with alopecia areata. The CDR3, as DNA: TGTGCCAGCAGCTTATTTACTAGCGGGGAGGAGACCCAGTACTTC. This encodes CASSLFTSGEETQYF. Full variable domain (missing parts from reference TRBV13 and TRBJ2-5): AAGVIQSPRHLIKEKRETATLKCYPIPRHDTVYWYQQGPGQDPQFLISFYEKMQSDKGSIPDRFSAQQFSDYHSELNMSSLELGDSALYFCASSLFTSGEETQYFGPGTRLLVL.